The 26 T cell receptor beta chains reported below all come from one sample, sequenced in a study of cytomegalovirus exposure and HLA in healthy donors (dated by TCRdb to the late 2010s). The receptor library was made with the immunoSEQ multiplex PCR assay. TCRdb retrieved this table from immuneACCESS and kept in-frame rearrangements only. Not all clones are present; in checked studies, unresolved V genes account for under half, and no reason is known for the remainder. The sample table holds roughly 150,000 clones, of which about 96% were seen once. About 0.89% of the sample is held by the ten biggest clonotypes. The specimen sequenced was PBMCs. The receptors derive from a woman aged 18-29 years in good health and CMV-seronegative.

The J gene is TRBJ1-1, the V gene TRBV7-9; no reliable D call. Germline lookup yields CDR1 SEHNR and CDR2 FQNEAQ (reference sequence). V lost 6 bases and J lost 0, with 5 bases in between. This CDR3 spans 12 amino acids. Here the CDR3 reads CASRQMNTEAFF. CDR3 DNA sequence: TGTGCCAGCAGACAGATGAACACTGAAGCTTTCTTT.

J is TRBJ1-2 and V is TRBV6-1, with a tentative D call TRBD1 (5 bases). The CDR3 spans 16 residues. CDR1 is MNHNS and CDR2 is SASEGT in the germline V gene. V was trimmed by 5 bases and J by 3 bases, leaving 19 bases between them. CDR3 residues: CASSQEGIPIDYGYTF. The DNA for the CDR3 is TGTGCCAGCAGTCAAGAGGGGATCCCGATCGACTATGGCTACACCTTC.

The CDR3 DNA reads as TGTGCCACTGAGGGCAGAATAGACACCGGGGAGCTGTTTTTT. Its protein product is CATEGRIDTGELFF. The chain couples TRBV2 to TRBJ2-2; the D gene is possibly TRBD2 (5 bases). V was clipped by 10 bases and J by 3 bases, with 15 bases between them. The CDR3 loop spans 14 amino acids. Germline loops: CDR1 SNHLY, CDR2 FYNNEI.

The chain employs TRBV7-9 and TRBJ1-4, with D unclear. The CDR3 has 13 residues. Germline V CDR1 and CDR2: SEHNR, FQNEAQ (reference sequence). V dropped 5 bases and J dropped 8 bases, with 12 bases sitting between them. The CDR3 loop is CASSGWVEEKLFF. The CDR3 DNA follows: TGTGCCAGCAGCGGCTGGGTGGAGGAAAAACTGTTTTTT.

This rearrangement joins TRBV7-2 to TRBJ2-7, with TRBD1 identical over 9 bases. J gave up 3 bases and V 5 bases, and 14 bases lay outside the gene matches. The length of the CDR3 is 17 residues. Germline V gives CDR1 SGHTA, CDR2 FQGNSA. As DNA, the CDR3 is TGTGCCAGCAGCCTACCGACCGGGACAGGGATCTTCTACGAGCAGTACTTC. Translating it yields CASSLPTGTGIFYEQYF.

The chain is built from TRBV6-1 and TRBJ2-3, with D unresolved. Trimming cost V 2 bases and J 5 bases, with 5 bases left between them. Per germline, CDR1 MNHNS and CDR2 SASEGT. There are 12 residues in the CDR3. CDR3 DNA sequence: TGTGCCAGCAGTGAAAACAGAGATACGCAGTATTTT. This codes for CASSENRDTQYF.

The chain joins TRBV15 to TRBJ2-7; TRBD1 agrees at 7 bases. This CDR3 region has 14 residues. Per the germline V gene, CDR1 is LNHNV and CDR2 is YYDKDF (reference sequence). The V segment lost 6 bases and the J segment 2 bases; nucleotides outside the gene matches: 7. CDR3 sequence reads: CATSPGQKTYEQYF. In DNA form, the CDR3 reads TGTGCCACCAGTCCGGGACAGAAGACCTACGAGCAGTACTTC.

The rearrangement uses TRBV5-8 and TRBJ1-2; possible D gene TRBD1, 6 bases. Germline CDR1 is SGHTS and CDR2 is YDEGEE. The ends were cut back, 0 bases at V and 8 bases at J, with 14 bases in the middle. The length of the CDR3 is 14 residues. The CDR3 coding sequence is TGTGCCAGCAGCTTGGAGAGACAGGCGGCAGGCTACACCTTC. As protein: CASSLERQAAGYTF.

V is TRBV6-1 and J is TRBJ1-2; D gene ambiguous. This CDR3 region has 13 residues. The V gene lost 1 base and the J gene lost 7 bases, with 10 bases spanning the gap. Germline loops: CDR1 MNHNS, CDR2 SASEGT. CDR3 sequence: CASSEVPVSGYTF. CDR3 sequence (DNA): TGTGCCAGCAGTGAAGTCCCCGTTTCTGGCTACACCTTC.

This rearrangement joins TRBV18 to TRBJ1-6; 10 bases line up with TRBD1. The ends lost 3 bases at V and 8 bases at J; junction bases unmatched: 7. The CDR3 runs 16 residues. CDR1 is KGHSH and CDR2 is LQKENI in the germline V gene. CDR3 region: CASSPIPGQGYSPLHF. The CDR3 nucleotides read TGTGCCAGCTCACCCATCCCGGGACAGGGGTATTCACCCCTCCACTTT.

This chain joins TRBV7-2 and TRBJ2-7; 12 positions agree with TRBD2. CDR1 is SGHTA, CDR2 FQGNSA, per germline. V lost 5 bases to trimming and J lost 0 bases; unmatched junction nucleotides: 14. The CDR3 sequence is 19 residues long. CDR3 nucleotides: TGTGCCAGCAGCGTACCCTCGAGTGGACTAGCGGGAAACTCCTACGAGCAGTACTTC. Encoded protein: CASSVPSSGLAGNSYEQYF.

The chain joins TRBV6-5 to TRBJ2-2, with 9 bases identical to TRBD2. Looked up from germline, CDR1 is MNHEY and CDR2 is SVGAGI. This CDR3 is 14 amino acids long. The trim removed 6 bases at V and 6 bases at J, leaving 5 bases unmatched. DNA of the CDR3: TGTGCCAGCAGAGAGGGACTAGCTCCCGGGGAGCTGTTTTTT. Its translation is CASREGLAPGELFF.

V is TRBV19 and J is TRBJ2-2, with D tentatively TRBD1 (6 bases). V dropped 7 bases and J dropped 6 bases, with 15 bases sitting between them. Germline-derived CDR1 and CDR2 are LNHDA and SQIVND (reference sequence). This CDR3 is built from 14 residues. The CDR3 bases are TGTGCCAGTAACCCTACAGGGTTTCCCGGGGAGCTGTTTTTT. Encoded protein: CASNPTGFPGELFF.

The chain joins TRBV4-2 to TRBJ1-2; D unresolved. Deletions cut 5 bases from V and 2 bases from J, with 12 bases between. Germline V CDR1 and CDR2: LGHNA, YNFKEQ. CDR3 length equals 14 residues. As DNA, the CDR3 is TGTGCCAGCAGCTACCCCGGGGTGAACTATGGCTACACCTTC. It specifies CASSYPGVNYGYTF.

The chain uses TRBV9 and TRBJ2-1; 10 nucleotides line up with TRBD2. This CDR3 comprises 17 residues. V shed 3 bases, J shed 3 bases, and the junction held 9 bases outside the gene matches. The germline V gene encodes CDR1 SGDLS and CDR2 YYNGEE. CDR3 bases: TGTGCCAGCAGCGATAGCACCGGGACTAGCGTCTACAATGAGCAGTTCTTC. Translation: CASSDSTGTSVYNEQFF.

This clone was detected once. This chain's CDR3 is CANKGVGANVLTF. The CDR3 coding sequence is TGTGCCAACAAGGGGGTCGGGGCCAACGTCCTGACTTTC. V usage is TRBV6-5 and J usage is TRBJ2-6, with a tentative D call TRBD1 (6 bases). The CDR3 totals 13 residues. Germline CDR1 and CDR2: MNHEY and SVGAGI. The V and J ends lost 10 bases and 4 bases respectively, with 11 bases between them.

The gene calls are TRBV7-9 and TRBJ1-2; 8 bases match TRBD1. J lost 0 bases, V lost 1 base, and 4 bases had no gene match. CDR1 and CDR2 (germline): SEHNR, FQNEAQ (reference sequence). This CDR3 has 16 amino acids. The CDR3 nucleotides are TGTGCCAGCAGCTTAGGTACAGGGGGTTCTAACTATGGCTACACCTTC. Protein product: CASSLGTGGSNYGYTF.

V is TRBV6-6 and J is TRBJ1-6; TRBD1 matches at 9 bases. This CDR3 comprises 14 residues. The V gene's germline CDR1 is MNHNY and CDR2 SVGAGI (reference sequence). V dropped 3 bases and J dropped 7; count of bases not matched to a gene: 1. The CDR3 loop is CASSYGQGNSPLHF. The CDR3 DNA reads TGTGCCAGCAGTTATGGACAGGGGAATTCACCCCTCCACTTT.

In this sample, this clone turned up once. V is TRBV7-2 and J is TRBJ1-2, with 9 nucleotides matching TRBD1. The V gene's germline CDR1 is SGHTA and CDR2 FQGNSA. The CDR3 spans 15 residues. V lost 0 bases and J lost 6; bases outside the gene matches: 5. As DNA, the CDR3 is TGTGCCAGCAGCTTAGCGACAGGGGGTCTTGATGGCTACACCTTC. Translated: CASSLATGGLDGYTF.

The chain recombines TRBV4-2 with TRBJ2-3; a weak D match, TRBD2 (5 bases). V was pared by 0 bases and J by 1 base, with 11 bases between. Germline CDR1 reads LGHNA; CDR2 reads YNFKEQ. The CDR3 runs 16 residues. The CDR3 protein is CASSQDRPGGTDTQYF. The CDR3 region has the DNA TGTGCCAGCAGCCAAGATCGGCCCGGGGGCACAGATACGCAGTATTTT.

This chain joins TRBV21-1 and TRBJ2-7; the table gives TRBD2 as D, unverified against the DNA. TRBV21-1 is deemed a pseudogene. The CDR3 loop spans 16 amino acids. CDR3 residues: CASTKGERGDSYEQYF. Here the CDR3 DNA reads TGTGCCAGCACTAAAGGGGAGCGGGGGGACTCCTACGAGCAGTACTTC.

This chain connects TRBV15 to TRBJ2-5; D remains ambiguous. The length of the CDR3 is 15 residues. Trimming took 0 bases from V and 0 from J, leaving 8 bases between them. The germline gives CDR1 LNHNV, CDR2 YYDKDF (reference sequence). CDR3 sequence: CATSRDLGNQETQYF. In DNA, the CDR3 is TGTGCCACCAGCAGAGATCTTGGCAACCAAGAGACCCAGTACTTC.

The rearrangement links TRBV5-1 to TRBJ2-5; a weak D match, TRBD2 (6 bases). Trimming pared 1 base from V and 5 bases from J, leaving 18 bases between. The V gene's germline CDR1 is SGHRS and CDR2 YFSETQ. The CDR3 is made up of 16 amino acids. CDR3 in DNA: TGCGCCAGCAGCTTGCTGGTAGGGGAGGAGGGTGAGACCCAGTACTTC. Translating it yields CASSLLVGEEGETQYF.

The chain uses TRBV11-2 and TRBJ1-5, with D perhaps matching TRBD1 (5 bases). Germline CDR1 is SGHAT and CDR2 is FQNNGV. CDR3 length equals 14 residues. The V end was cut by 0 bases, the J end by 2 bases, with 5 bases between. The CDR3, as DNA: TGTGCCAGCAGCTTAGAGGGGCGCAATCAGCCCCAGCATTTT. This encodes CASSLEGRNQPQHF.

The rearrangement joins TRBV4-2 to TRBJ2-1, with D maybe TRBD1 (5 bases). This CDR3 has 12 amino acids. Germline-derived CDR1 and CDR2 are LGHNA and YNFKEQ. V lost 7 bases to trimming and J lost 8 bases, with 12 bases between them. The CDR3 coding sequence is TGTGCCAGCAATCAGGGTGTAGATGAGCAGTTCTTC. This sequence encodes CASNQGVDEQFF.

This clone has a single count. V and J are TRBV29-1 and TRBJ2-1, with no clear D. Germline V lookup: CDR1 SQVTM, CDR2 ANQGSEA. This CDR3 is 15 amino acids long. V was trimmed by 4 bases and J by 5 bases, leaving 18 bases between them. CDR3 nucleotide sequence: TGCAGCGTTGTTTTTGCCGCCAGATCAAACAATGAGCAGTTCTTC. Translated, it gives CSVVFAARSNNEQFF.